This T cell receptor beta chain was captured by sequencing in a study of blood T cell repertoires in COVID-19. Background on the study: The study drew acute and convalescent COVID-19 samples from the United States, Italy and Spain.

Assay used: immunoSEQ multiplex PCR; TCRdb lists only in-frame clones, some missing. The sample carries about 250,000 clones, approximately 90% recorded once. Germline V CDR1 and CDR2: SGHTA, FQGTGA. CDR3 size: 15 residues. V gave up 5 bases and J gave up 4 bases; unmatched junction bases: 7. Sequencing used PBMCs or T cells enriched from blood (not recorded which). The chain has TRBV7-3 and TRBJ2-2, with 7 bases fitting TRBD1. The TCR comes from a woman aged 18-35 years who had recovered from COVID-19. The CDR3 nucleotides are TGTGCCAGCAGCCTCGGGGCAGGGGGCACCGGGGAGCTGTTTTTT. Residues: CASSLGAGGTGELFF.